A single sample gave rise to the 10 T cell receptor beta chains below, sequenced in a study of blood T cell repertoires in COVID-19. Repertoires were generated with immunoSEQ multiplex PCR, while TCRdb's copy carries only in-frame clones and drops some. The data show fewer than 300,000 clones, around nine tenths seen once. Material for sequencing was peripheral blood. These receptor sequences come from a man in his forties who had recovered from COVID-19.

The CDR3 nucleotides are TGCGCCAGCAGTGAGACCGGGACAGGGGACAATGAGCAGTTCTTC. It yields the protein CASSETGTGDNEQFF. The chain carries TRBV10-1 and TRBJ2-1, with 10 bases matching TRBD1. Trimming removed 2 bases from V and 5 bases from J; junction bases left unmatched: 3. Germline V gene lookup returns CDR1 WNHNN and CDR2 SYGVQD (reference sequence). The CDR3 has 15 residues.

The rearrangement links TRBV7-2 to TRBJ1-1, with D possibly being TRBD1 (6 bases). Germline CDR1 SGHTA, CDR2 FQGNSA. Trimming removed 5 bases at V and 1 base at J, with 8 bases between. The CDR3 is 13 amino acids. The CDR3 spells CASSVRGNTEAFF. DNA for the CDR3: TGTGCCAGCAGCGTCAGGGGGAACACTGAAGCTTTCTTT.

This sequence joins TRBV5-6 and TRBJ1-1, with D possibly matching TRBD1 (5 bases). Germline V CDR1 and CDR2: SGHDT, YYEEEE. Trimming shortened V by 4 bases and J by 4 bases, and 11 bases separated the two germline ends. This CDR3 comprises 13 residues. In nucleotides, the CDR3 is TGTGCCAGCAGCCTGGTGGGGCTCACTGAAGCTTTCTTT. Protein: CASSLVGLTEAFF.

The rearrangement joins TRBV18 to TRBJ2-7; D perhaps matches TRBD2 (5 bases). V lost 5 bases, J lost 3 bases, and 11 bases lay in between. Germline V gene lookup returns CDR1 KGHSH and CDR2 LQKENI. CDR3 length: 13 residues. This chain's CDR3 is CASSSRDGYEQYF. The CDR3 DNA reads as TGTGCCAGCTCATCCCGGGATGGCTACGAGCAGTACTTC.

The chain joins TRBV12-5 to TRBJ2-5, with 7 positions matching TRBD2. With 4 bases clipped from V and 0 bases from J, the junction kept 2 bases outside the gene matches. CDR1 is LGHNT and CDR2 is FRNRAP in the germline V gene. CDR3 size: 14 residues. CDR3 DNA sequence: TGTGCTAGTGGTTCGGGGGGTTACCAAGAGACCCAGTACTTC. This codes for CASGSGGYQETQYF.

The chain employs TRBV19 and TRBJ2-4, with 7 bases fitting TRBD1. The V gene end was trimmed by 9 bases and the J gene end by 0 bases; junction bases not matched to a gene: 8. The CDR3 loop spans 15 amino acids. Germline CDR1 and CDR2: LNHDA and SQIVND (reference sequence). CDR3 sequence: CARSHRGIAKNIQYF. The CDR3 DNA reads TGTGCCAGATCTCACAGGGGCATAGCCAAAAACATTCAGTACTTC.

The chain employs TRBV9 and TRBJ2-3; 7 nucleotides line up with TRBD1. The CDR3 runs to 15 residues. Trimming cost V 5 bases and J 3 bases; bases outside gene matches: 9. Germline V gene lookup returns CDR1 SGDLS and CDR2 YYNGEE. The CDR3 nucleotides read TGTGCCAGCAGTCCTTTTACAGGGGAAACAGATACGCAGTATTTT. Protein product: CASSPFTGETDTQYF.

The rearrangement links TRBV10-3 to TRBJ1-1; 10 bases line up with TRBD1. This CDR3 has 16 amino acids. Germline CDR1 is ENHRY and CDR2 is SYGVKD. V lost 11 bases, J lost 1 base, and 13 bases stayed unmatched. CDR3 loop: CAALGGQGHQNTEAFF. The DNA for the CDR3 is TGTGCCGCTCTAGGGGGACAGGGGCATCAGAACACTGAAGCTTTCTTT.

There are a few counts of this clone. The chain recombines TRBV27 with TRBJ1-2; D is uncertain. The CDR3 is made up of 13 amino acids. V was shortened by 5 bases and J by 4 bases, with 11 bases between the two germline ends. Germline CDR1 is MNHEY and CDR2 is SMNVEV (reference sequence). Here the CDR3 DNA reads TGTGCCAGCAGTCTCCGACGGGGCTATGGCTACACCTTC. Protein product: CASSLRRGYGYTF.

The V gene is TRBV5-6, the J gene TRBJ2-5; tentatively, D is TRBD2 (5 bases). The CDR3 spans 15 residues. Germline values: CDR1 SGHDT, CDR2 YYEEEE. Trimming stripped 4 bases from V and 1 base from J, with 14 bases between. The CDR3: CASSLAGGLQETQYF. For the CDR3, the DNA is TGTGCCAGCAGCCTAGCCGGCGGGCTCCAAGAGACCCAGTACTTC.